The rows below give T cell receptor beta chains drawn from one sample of a study of blood T cell repertoires in COVID-19. The assay was immunoSEQ multiplex PCR, and TCRdb's table has in-frame clones only and misses some. The sample has about 480,000 clones, roughly 91% seen once. The sample taken for sequencing was peripheral blood. The receptors derive from a woman aged 50 to 60 with COVID-19, enrolled during active disease. The CDR3 runs from the conserved cysteine through the conserved F or W. A D gene is named only where the DNA matches it firmly. Some rows mark clone size as missing; the rest say once, few, many or name a class of expanded clone.

>TRBV18|TRBJ1-5|.|.
TGTGCCAGCTCACGCGACTCAGGGAACAATCAGCCCCAGCATTTT
CASSRDSGNNQPQHF
>TRBV11-3|TRBJ2-2|TRBD1|.
TGTGCCAGCAGCTTAGTTGGGACAGGGTCCGGGGAGCTGTTTTTT
CASSLVGTGSGELFF
>TRBV4-2|TRBJ2-3|TRBD2|once
TGTGCCAGCAACTCAGGGGATGGCGGGGGGGTTACAGATACGCAGTATTTT
CASNSGDGGGVTDTQYF
>TRBV5-1|TRBJ1-5|.|.
TGCGCCAGCAGCTTTTCAGGCAATCAGCCCCAGCATTTT
CASSFSGNQPQHF
>TRBV2|TRBJ1-5|TRBD1|.
TGTGCCAGCCGCCGAAGCCGGGACAGGGGGCCCTATCGGTCCAATCAGCCCCAGCATTTT
CASRRSRDRGPYRSNQPQHF
>TRBV27|TRBJ2-5|TRBD1|.
TGTGCCAGCACCTACTGGGACAGGGGCCAAGAGACCCAGTACTTC
CASTYWDRGQETQYF
>TRBV5-8|TRBJ1-3|.|.
TGTGCCAGCAGCTTGGTAGCTAACACCATATATTTT
CASSLVANTIYF
>TRBV6-5|TRBJ2-7|TRBD1|.
TGTGCCAGCAGTATCGACAGGGTCGAGCAGTACTTC
CASSIDRVEQYF
>TRBV28|TRBJ2-7|.|.
TGTGCCAGCCGGCCCCCCGGGGGGCCCACCTACGAGCAGTACTTC
CASRPPGGPTYEQYF
>TRBV2|TRBJ1-3|.|.
TGTGCCAGCACGGTCCCCCCCGGAAACACCATATATTTT
CASTVPPGNTIYF
>TRBV5-8|TRBJ2-3|.|.
TGTGCCAGCAGCTTCATGTTAGCAGATACGCAGTATTTT
CASSFMLADTQYF
>TRBV12-3/TRBV12-4|TRBJ2-7|.|.
TGTGCCAGCAGTTTAGCGCGTAGCTACGAGCAGTACTTC
CASSLARSYEQYF
>TRBV6-2/TRBV6-3|TRBJ2-1|TRBD2|.
TGTGCCAGCAGTTACCCTTTTGGGACTAGCGGGGTAAATGAGCAGTTCTTC
CASSYPFGTSGVNEQFF
>TRBV3-1/TRBV3-2|TRBJ1-6|.|.
TGTGCCAGCACTCGGGGTTATAATTCACCCCTCCACTTT
CASTRGYNSPLHF
>TRBV11-2|TRBJ2-7|TRBD2|.
TGTGCCAGCAGCTTAGAGGGGTTTGCTAGCGGGGTATATCGGAACGAGCAGTACTTC
CASSLEGFASGVYRNEQYF
>TRBV7-3|TRBJ1-3|TRBD1|once
TGTGCCAGCAGCTTAAGGGGACAGGGGTCGGGAAACACCATATATTTT
CASSLRGQGSGNTIYF
>TRBV25-1|TRBJ1-2|TRBD1|.
TGTGCCAGCAGTCCCAGGGGGGAGTTCTATGGCTACACCTTC
CASSPRGEFYGYTF
>TRBV11-2|TRBJ2-1|.|.
TGTGCCAGCAGCTTACCCCCTAGGGGCAATGAGCAGTTCTTC
CASSLPPRGNEQFF
>TRBV12-5|TRBJ1-1|.|once
TGTGCTAGTGGTTTGGTACAGGGTAAAACTGAAGCTTTCTTT
CASGLVQGKTEAFF
>TRBV6-1|TRBJ1-1|.|.
TGTGCCAGCAGTGAACGAGAGCCCCCTGAAGCTTTCTTT
CASSEREPPEAFF
>TRBV25-1|TRBJ1-5|.|.
TGTGCCAGCAGTACGGGGAGCAATCAGCCCCAGCATTTT
CASSTGSNQPQHF
>TRBV9|TRBJ2-1|TRBD2|once
TGTGCCAGCAGCGTAGGAGCGGGGGGTGGTGAGCAGTTCTTC
CASSVGAGGGEQFF
>TRBV11-2|TRBJ1-1|TRBD1|once
TGTGCCAGCAGCTCGACATATCAACAGGGGGACACTGAAGCTTTCTTT
CASSSTYQQGDTEAFF
>TRBV5-5|TRBJ1-5|.|.
TGTGCCAGCGCAGGGTTATTCAACCAGCCCCAGCATTTT
CASAGLFNQPQHF
>TRBV4-1|TRBJ2-7|TRBD2|.
TGCGCCAGCAGCCAATGGCCTTCCGGGACTAGCGGGGGGGCCTACGAGCAGTACTTC
CASSQWPSGTSGGAYEQYF
>TRBV7-2|TRBJ2-1|.|.
TGTGCCAGCAGCTTAGGTCTGCCGGAGTACAATGAGCAGTTCTTC
CASSLGLPEYNEQFF
>TRBV11-1|TRBJ1-1|TRBD1|.
TGTGCCAGCAGCTTAGGGGACAGCGGGGGGTACACTGAAGCTTTCTTT
CASSLGDSGGYTEAFF
>TRBV3-1/TRBV3-2|TRBJ2-6|.|.
TGTGCCAGCAGCCAAGGTGCCGGTCCTGGGGCCAACGTCCTGACTTTC
CASSQGAGPGANVLTF
>TRBV2|TRBJ1-5|TRBD1|.
TGTGCCAGCAGCGGACAGGGGTGGAATCAGCCCCAGCATTTT
CASSGQGWNQPQHF
>TRBV5-8|TRBJ2-3|.|.
TGTGCCAGCAGCTTGTCGGCGACCCGGGGGTATTTT
CASSLSATRGYF
>TRBV6-6|TRBJ2-5|TRBD2|.
TGTGCCAGCAGTGAGGGACTAGCGTATGAGACCCAGTACTTC
CASSEGLAYETQYF